The present TCR beta chain was sequenced within a study of blood T cell repertoires in COVID-19. Study in general: Nucleic acid was either cDNA or gDNA, and it came from T cells, B-cell-depleted T cells, or PBMCs.

Method: immunoSEQ multiplex PCR; TCRdb's copy keeps in-frame clones and lacks some. The data contain 150,000 to 200,000 clones, roughly 85% of them singletons. Enrolled through a virtual design, the participants were between roughly 18 and 89 years of age and came from under 30 US areas. Self-reported history from a screening survey and questionnaire set each donor's cohort. Two negative PCRs, clearance, or symptom resolution characterized the recovered Cohort 3 donors. The germline gives CDR1 SGDLS, CDR2 YYNGEE. The CDR3 runs to 13 residues. Trimming stripped 6 bases from V and 2 bases from J, with 8 bases between.

The TCR comes from a man aged 35-49 years who had recovered from COVID-19. The sequenced material came from PBMCs or T cells enriched from blood (not recorded which). The rearrangement joins TRBV9 to TRBJ2-2; D possibly corresponds to TRBD2 (5 bases). Here the CDR3 DNA reads TGTGCCAGCAAGGAGGTCAACACCGGGGAGCTGTTTTTT. It encodes CASKEVNTGELFF.